The source of this TCR beta chain is a study of cytomegalovirus exposure and HLA in healthy donors. Study-wide points: A list of 150 or so TCR beta chains associated with cytomegalovirus was given.

The primer mix had 60 Vbeta and 13 Jbeta primers. Authors' analysis steps: Unique TCR beta chains numbered roughly 83 million in a later analysis, with around 10 million shared. The protocol was immunoSEQ multiplex PCR, while the TCRdb copy is restricted to in-frame clones and leaves out a portion. Clone size and V and J calls were adopted from that table, with D and trimming inferred from the DNA. Of over 45,000 clones listed, 81% were seen once; the top ten hold under 2.5%. Comments on this clone: Its antigen is not identified.

The CDR3 spans 15 residues. In germline, CDR1 is SGHTS, CDR2 YDEGEE. V gave up 2 bases and J gave up 0 bases, with 9 bases separating them. The clonotype was recovered from a boy younger than 18 in good health and CMV-seropositive. The gene calls are TRBV5-8 and TRBJ2-1; D is possibly TRBD1 (6 bases). The sample was PBMCs. CDR3 DNA: TGTGCCAGCAGCTTCAGGGGTAGCTCCTACAATGAGCAGTTCTTC. Its protein product is CASSFRGSSYNEQFF.